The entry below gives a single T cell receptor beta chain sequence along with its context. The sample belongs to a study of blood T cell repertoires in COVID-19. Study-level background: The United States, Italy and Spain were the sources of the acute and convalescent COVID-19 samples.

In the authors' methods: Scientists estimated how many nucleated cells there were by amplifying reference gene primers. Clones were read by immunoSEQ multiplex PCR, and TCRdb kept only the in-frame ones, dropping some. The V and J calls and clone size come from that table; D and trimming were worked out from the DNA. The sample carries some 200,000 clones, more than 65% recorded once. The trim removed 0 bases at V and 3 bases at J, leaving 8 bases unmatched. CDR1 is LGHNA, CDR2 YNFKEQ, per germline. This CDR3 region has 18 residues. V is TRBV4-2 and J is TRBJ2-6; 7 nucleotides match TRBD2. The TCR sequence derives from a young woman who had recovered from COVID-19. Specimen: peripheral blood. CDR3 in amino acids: CASSQDAGEGLGANVLTF. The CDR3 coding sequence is TGTGCCAGCAGCCAAGATGCGGGGGAGGGCCTTGGGGCCAACGTCCTGACTTTC.